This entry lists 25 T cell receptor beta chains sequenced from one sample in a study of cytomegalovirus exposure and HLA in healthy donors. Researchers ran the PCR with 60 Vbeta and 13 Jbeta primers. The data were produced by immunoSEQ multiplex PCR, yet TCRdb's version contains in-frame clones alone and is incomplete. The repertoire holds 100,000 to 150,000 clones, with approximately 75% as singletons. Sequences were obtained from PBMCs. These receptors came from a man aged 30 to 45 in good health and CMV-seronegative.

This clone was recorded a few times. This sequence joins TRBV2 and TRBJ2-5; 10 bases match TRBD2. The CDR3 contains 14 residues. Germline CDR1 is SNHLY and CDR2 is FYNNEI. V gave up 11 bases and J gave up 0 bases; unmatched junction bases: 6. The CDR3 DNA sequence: TGTGCCGTCAGCGGGGGGGTATACCAAGAGACCCAGTACTTC. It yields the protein CAVSGGVYQETQYF. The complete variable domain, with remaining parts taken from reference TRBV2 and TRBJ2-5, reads EPEVTQTPSHQVTQMGQEVILRCVPISNHLYFYWYRQILGQKVEFLVSFYNNEISEKSEIFDDQFSVERPDGSNFTLKIRSTKLEDSAMYFCAVSGGVYQETQYFGPGTRLLVL.

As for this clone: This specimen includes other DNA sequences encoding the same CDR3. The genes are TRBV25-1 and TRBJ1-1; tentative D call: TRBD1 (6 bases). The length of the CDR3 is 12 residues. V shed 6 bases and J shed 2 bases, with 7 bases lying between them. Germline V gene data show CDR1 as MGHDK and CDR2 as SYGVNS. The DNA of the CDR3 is TGTGCCAGCAGAGGGGGTAACACTGAAGCTTTCTTT. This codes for CASRGGNTEAFF. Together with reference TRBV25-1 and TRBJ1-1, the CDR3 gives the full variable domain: EADIYQTPRYLVIGTGKKITLECSQTMGHDKMYWYQQDPGMELHLIHYSYGVNSTEKGDLSSESTVSRIRTEHFPLTLESARPSHTSQYLCASRGGNTEAFFGQGTRLTVV.

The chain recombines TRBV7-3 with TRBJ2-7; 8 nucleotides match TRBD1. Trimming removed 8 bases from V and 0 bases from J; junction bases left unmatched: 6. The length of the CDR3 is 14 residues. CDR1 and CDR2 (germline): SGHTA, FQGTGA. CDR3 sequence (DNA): TGTGCCAGCTCCGGACAGGGCGGCTCCTACGAGCAGTACTTC. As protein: CASSGQGGSYEQYF.

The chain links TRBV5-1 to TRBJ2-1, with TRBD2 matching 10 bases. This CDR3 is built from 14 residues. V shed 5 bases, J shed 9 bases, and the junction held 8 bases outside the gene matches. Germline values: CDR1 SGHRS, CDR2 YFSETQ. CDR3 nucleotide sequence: TGCGCCAGCAGAGAGCGGGGGGGCTGGGGTGAGCAGTTCTTC. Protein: CASRERGGWGEQFF. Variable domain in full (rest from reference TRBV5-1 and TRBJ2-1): KAGVTQTPRYLIKTRGQQVTLSCSPISGHRSVSWYQQTPGQGLQFLFEYFSETQRNKGNFPGRFSGRQFSNSRSEMNVSTLELGDSALYLCASRERGGWGEQFFGPGTRLTVL.

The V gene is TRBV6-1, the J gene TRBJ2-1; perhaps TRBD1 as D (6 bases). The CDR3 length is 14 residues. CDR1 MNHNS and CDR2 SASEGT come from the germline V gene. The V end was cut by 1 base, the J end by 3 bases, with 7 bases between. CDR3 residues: CASSEETGYNEQFF. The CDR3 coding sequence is TGTGCCAGCAGTGAAGAGACAGGCTACAATGAGCAGTTCTTC.

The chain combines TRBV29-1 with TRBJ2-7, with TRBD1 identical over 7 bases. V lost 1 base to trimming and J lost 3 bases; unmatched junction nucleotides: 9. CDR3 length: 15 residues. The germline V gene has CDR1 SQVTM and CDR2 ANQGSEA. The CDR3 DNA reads TGCAGCGTTGAAGCGCCCACAGGGGCCGGCTACGAGCAGTACTTC. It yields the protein CSVEAPTGAGYEQYF.

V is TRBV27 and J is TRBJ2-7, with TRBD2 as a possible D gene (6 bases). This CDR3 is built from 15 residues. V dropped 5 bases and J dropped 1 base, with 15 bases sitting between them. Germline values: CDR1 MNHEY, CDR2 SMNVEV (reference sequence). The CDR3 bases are TGTGCCAGCAGTCTCACCGGGACTCTATCCTACGAGCAGTACTTC. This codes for CASSLTGTLSYEQYF.

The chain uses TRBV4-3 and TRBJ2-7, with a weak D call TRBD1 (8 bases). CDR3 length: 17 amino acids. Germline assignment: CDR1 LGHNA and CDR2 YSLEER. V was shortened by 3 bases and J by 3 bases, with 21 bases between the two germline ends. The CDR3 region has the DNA TGCGCCAGCAGCCAGATGGCTACAGGGGGGGGGCACTACGAGCAGTACTTC. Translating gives CASSQMATGGGHYEQYF.

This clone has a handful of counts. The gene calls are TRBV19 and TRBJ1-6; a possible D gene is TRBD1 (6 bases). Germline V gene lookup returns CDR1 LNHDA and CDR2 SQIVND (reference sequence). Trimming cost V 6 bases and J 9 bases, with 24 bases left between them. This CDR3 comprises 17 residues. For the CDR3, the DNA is TGTGCCAGTAGCCTGGGGGCAGGGAATTTGATGCGTTCACCCCTCCACTTT. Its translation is CASSLGAGNLMRSPLHF.

The CDR3 reads CASSPTGGVGNGELFF. CDR3 nucleotide sequence: TGTGCCAGCAGCCCGACAGGGGGCGTGGGAAACGGGGAGCTGTTTTTT. The rearrangement uses TRBV7-2 and TRBJ2-2; TRBD1 aligns across 10 bases. The V segment lost 5 bases and the J segment 7 bases; nucleotides outside the gene matches: 10. From germline, CDR1 is SGHTA and CDR2 FQGNSA. This CDR3 has 16 residues.

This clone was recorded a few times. CDR3 protein: CASSPREDRERQAFF. The CDR3 DNA is TGTGCCAGCTCACCGAGGGAGGACAGGGAACGGCAAGCTTTCTTT. The chain joins TRBV18 to TRBJ1-1; 8 bases line up with TRBD1. The CDR3 totals 15 residues. Germline CDR1 KGHSH, CDR2 LQKENI. Trimming took 3 bases from V and 9 from J; bases not matched to a gene: 12.

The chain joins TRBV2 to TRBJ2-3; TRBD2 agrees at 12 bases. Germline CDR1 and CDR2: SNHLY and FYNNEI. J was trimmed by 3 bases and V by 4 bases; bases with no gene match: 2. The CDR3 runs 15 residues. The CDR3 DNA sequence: TGTGCCAGCAGTGCTAGCGGGGGGGAAACAGATACGCAGTATTTT. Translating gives CASSASGGETDTQYF.

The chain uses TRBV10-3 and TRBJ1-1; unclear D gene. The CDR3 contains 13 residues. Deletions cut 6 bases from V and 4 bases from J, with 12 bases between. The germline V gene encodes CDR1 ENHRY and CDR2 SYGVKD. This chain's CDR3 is CAISEREGTEAFF. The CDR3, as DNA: TGTGCCATCAGCGAGAGGGAGGGCACTGAAGCTTTCTTT.

The CDR3 reads CASSYRRASAFF. CDR3 bases: TGTGCCAGCAGCTACCGGAGGGCGTCGGCTTTCTTT. The rearrangement links TRBV5-6 to TRBJ1-1, with D hard to call. Germline CDR1 SGHDT, CDR2 YYEEEE. The CDR3 runs 12 residues. The ends were cut back, 3 bases at V and 11 bases at J, with 14 bases in the middle.

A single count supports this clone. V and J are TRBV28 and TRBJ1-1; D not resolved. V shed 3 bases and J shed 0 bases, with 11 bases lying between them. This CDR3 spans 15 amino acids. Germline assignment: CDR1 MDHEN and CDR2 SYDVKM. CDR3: CASSLNSPMNTEAFF. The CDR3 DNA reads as TGTGCCAGCAGTTTGAACAGCCCTATGAACACTGAAGCTTTCTTT.

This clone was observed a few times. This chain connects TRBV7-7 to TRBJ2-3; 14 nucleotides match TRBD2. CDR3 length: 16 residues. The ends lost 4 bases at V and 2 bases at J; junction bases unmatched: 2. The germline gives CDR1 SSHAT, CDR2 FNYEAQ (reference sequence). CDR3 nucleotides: TGTGCCAGCAGCTCGGGACTAGCGGGGGCCACAGATACGCAGTATTTT. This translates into CASSSGLAGATDTQYF.

The CDR3 sequence is CASSQTGRSYEQYF. CDR3 DNA: TGTGCCAGCAGCCAGACAGGACGCTCCTACGAGCAGTACTTC. V usage is TRBV7-9 and J usage is TRBJ2-7; weak D call: TRBD1 (6 bases). The V and J ends lost 5 bases and 0 bases respectively, with 11 bases between them. CDR3 length: 14 residues. Germline V gives CDR1 SEHNR, CDR2 FQNEAQ (reference sequence).

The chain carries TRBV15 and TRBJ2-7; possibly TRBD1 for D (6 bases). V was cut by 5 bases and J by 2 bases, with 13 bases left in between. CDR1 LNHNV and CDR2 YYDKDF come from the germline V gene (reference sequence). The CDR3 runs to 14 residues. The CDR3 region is CATSVTGSTYEQYF. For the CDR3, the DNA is TGTGCCACCAGCGTGACAGGTTCAACCTACGAGCAGTACTTC.

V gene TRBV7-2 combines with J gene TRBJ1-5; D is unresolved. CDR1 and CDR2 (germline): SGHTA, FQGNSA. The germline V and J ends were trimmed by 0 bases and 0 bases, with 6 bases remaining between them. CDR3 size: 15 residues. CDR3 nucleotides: TGTGCCAGCAGCTTAGCACAGTATAGCAATCAGCCCCAGCATTTT. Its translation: CASSLAQYSNQPQHF.

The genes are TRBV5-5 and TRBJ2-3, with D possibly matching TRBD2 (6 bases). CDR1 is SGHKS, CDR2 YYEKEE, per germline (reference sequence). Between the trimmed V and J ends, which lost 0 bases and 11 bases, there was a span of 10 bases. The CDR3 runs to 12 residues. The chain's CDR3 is CASSLEGREQYF. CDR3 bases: TGTGCCAGCAGCTTGGAAGGGCGGGAGCAGTATTTT.

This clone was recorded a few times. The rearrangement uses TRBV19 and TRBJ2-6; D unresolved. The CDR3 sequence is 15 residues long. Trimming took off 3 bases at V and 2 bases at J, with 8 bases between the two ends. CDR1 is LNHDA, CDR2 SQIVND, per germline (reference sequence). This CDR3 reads CASSIGFTGANVLTF. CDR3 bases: TGTGCCAGTAGTATCGGGTTCACTGGGGCCAACGTCCTGACTTTC.

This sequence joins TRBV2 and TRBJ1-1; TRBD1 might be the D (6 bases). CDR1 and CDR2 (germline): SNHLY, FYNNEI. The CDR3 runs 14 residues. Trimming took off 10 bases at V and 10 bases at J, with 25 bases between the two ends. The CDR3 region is CAIRGGGGNLGAFF. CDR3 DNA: TGTGCCATCAGGGGCGGGGGCGGGAACCTGGGAGCTTTCTTT.

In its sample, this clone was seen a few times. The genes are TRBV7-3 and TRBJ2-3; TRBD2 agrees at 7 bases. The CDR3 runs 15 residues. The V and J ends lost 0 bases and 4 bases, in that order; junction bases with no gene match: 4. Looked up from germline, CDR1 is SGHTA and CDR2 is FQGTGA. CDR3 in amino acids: CASSLTWGGADTQYF. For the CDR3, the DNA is TGTGCCAGCAGCTTAACGTGGGGGGGGGCAGATACGCAGTATTTT.

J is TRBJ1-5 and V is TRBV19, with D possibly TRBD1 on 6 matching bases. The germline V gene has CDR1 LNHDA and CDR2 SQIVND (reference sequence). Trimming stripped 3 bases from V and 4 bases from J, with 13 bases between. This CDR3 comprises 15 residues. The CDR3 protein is CASSISWQGNQPQHF. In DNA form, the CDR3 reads TGTGCCAGTAGTATCTCATGGCAGGGGAATCAGCCCCAGCATTTT.

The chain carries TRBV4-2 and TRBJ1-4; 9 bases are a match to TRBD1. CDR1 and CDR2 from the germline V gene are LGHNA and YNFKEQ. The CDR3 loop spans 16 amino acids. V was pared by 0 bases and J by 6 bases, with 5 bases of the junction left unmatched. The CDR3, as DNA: TGTGCCAGCAGCCAAGAAAAGGGACAGGGTTATGAAAAACTGTTTTTT. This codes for CASSQEKGQGYEKLFF.